What follows is one TCR beta chain and its context. The specificity of this receptor is unknown. The sample holds no much larger clone one base away, and base qualities are not on file. Relative to germline, V is missing 5 bases and J is missing 8 bases, with 11 bases of the junction outside any gene match. The CDR3 covers 17 residues, taking in both the cysteine and the phenylalanine. Only the CDR3 part of the read is kept: 51 bases, read in frame from the first base. Looking up the germline V gene yields CDR1 LGHNA and CDR2 YSLEER. Libraries were prepared through the immunoSEQ multiplex PCR assay. For the multiplex PCR, a mixture combining 60 forward primers for TCR Vbeta segments and 13 reverse primers for TCR Jbeta segments was used. The CDR3 region of rearranged TCR beta genes was amplified from genomic DNA by a multiplex PCR assay. Amplified TCR beta libraries were sequenced as 87-base-pair reads on the Illumina HiSeq System. Per the source publication's procedure: A later analysis counted tens of millions of unique TCR beta chains across the 666 repertoires, and 9.5 million to 11 million of these chains were shared by at least two donors. A nearest-neighbor algorithm error-corrected the raw reads and collapsed the reads into unique sequences, merging closely related sequences to remove PCR and sequencing errors. To assign V, D and J gene segments, CDR3 sequences were aligned to IMGT reference sequences. For a sequence to be retained, at least a six-nucleotide match to both a V gene segment and a J gene segment was required. A rearrangement was called productive if the CDR3 had no stop codons and remained in frame with V and J, and every other rearrangement was called non-productive. Following IMGT convention, CDR3 was defined as the stretch from the second conserved V-encoded cysteine up to the conserved J-encoded phenylalanine. The earlier analysis of some 580 of the donors excluded any sequence lacking an unambiguous match to a single V gene segment. In an earlier analysis of a few hundred of the donors, V segments were called functional above 56.7% productive rearrangements and were called segregating when the between-donor standard deviation exceeded 5%. A statistical classification framework was developed to diagnose cytomegalovirus status using the catalog of TCR beta chain sequences. A later analysis assigned V and J genes by comparing TCR nucleotide sequences with IMGT/GENE-DB human TR gene sequences. A later analysis assigned CDR3 sequences and most-parsimonious VDJ recombination scenarios with the TCRdist pipeline. A later analysis defined each TCR beta chain by its CDR3 amino acid sequence plus V-gene family, and excluded reads lacking a unique V-gene family. To address suspected cross-contamination and a sequencing artifact, a later analysis removed approximately 600 highly shared, low-generation-probability nucleotide sequences. In a later analysis, a clonal expansion index for each public chain was calculated from normalized within-repertoire ranks of inferred template counts. In a later analysis, generation probabilities were computed using a VDJ recombination model fitted to out-of-frame rearrangements, and the results were checked against IGoR. In a later analysis, hypergeometric tests were used to score TCR-TCR, TCR-HLA and TCR-CMV co-occurrence, with a repertoire-size bias correction applied to TCR pairs. In a later analysis, false discovery rates were estimated by permuting HLA or CMV assignments 20 times. In a later analysis, co-occurring TCRs were grouped using DBSCAN, and TCRdist sequence similarity was added for clustering within HLA-allele-positive subsets. Co-occurrence clustering excluded repertoires with fewer than 30,000 or more than 120,000 public chains, plus five with anomalous nucleotide sharing. TCRdb provides this immuneACCESS table in a form limited to in-frame rearrangements. Some clones are lacking; in checked studies, under half of them reflect an unresolved V gene, and why the rest are absent is not known. V and J calls and clone size are copied from that table; D and trimming were computed from the DNA. The sample table records about 200,000 clones; roughly 85% of these occur just once. Over 2% of the sample comes from the top ten.

The cohort consisted of some 730 healthy bone marrow donors. At the time of sampling, every cohort member was nominally healthy, though immune exposures that went unrecorded were likely present. The donor tested CMV seronegative, placing the donor among the 350 or so seronegative members of the cohort. A peripheral blood sample was provided by each donor, and peripheral blood mononuclear cells were used for TCR beta sequencing. The Qiagen DNeasy Blood Extraction Kit was used to extract genomic DNA from the blood cell samples. The sample comes from a study of cytomegalovirus exposure and HLA in healthy donors (TCRdb year 2017). General notes on the study: An earlier analysis of 587 of the donors reported roughly 300 Gb of sequence data and 120 million or so unique TCR beta sequences from some 180 million T cells. HLA typing covered class I and class II loci at four-digit resolution. To predict cytomegalovirus infection status, the study brought together high-throughput TCR immunosequencing, statistical association of individual TCRs with disease status, and machine learning. The study aimed to test whether signatures of past pathogen exposure could be identified by cataloging public T cell receptors. To study patterns of TCR occurrence, a later analysis re-analyzed previously published TCR beta repertoires from 666 donors and added high-resolution HLA genotyping. A separate validation cohort of over a hundred different subjects was used in addition to the approximately 610-subject first cohort. Among several hundred genotyped donors of the cohort, an average of around 250,000 unique TCR beta nucleotide sequences was sequenced per donor, of which 15% to 20% were non-productive. In a later genetic analysis, genome-wide SNP genotypes for about 60% of the 666 donors were used, and that subset was treated as a discovery cohort. Approximately 310 gigabases of sequencing data and tens of millions of unique TCR sequences were included in an early release covering over 600 HLA-typed donors. The number of typed donors differed by locus: about 620-640 for A, B, C, DRB1 and DQB1; 522 for DQA1; some 590 for DPA1; and some 470 for DPB1. Rather than drawing on any new phenotypic data, the later analysis identified candidate immune exposures from TCR beta sequences and the way those sequences occurred across donors. Donor age, sex, ethnicity and CMV serostatus were compiled together with the repertoire data. Of the approximately 400 genotyped donors, around 81% fell in the genetic ancestry cluster associated with self-reported Caucasian donors. All discovery cohort repertoires had been generated on a single sequencing platform. Several DR-DQ haplotypes were handled as single units for association and clustering because linkage in the cohort was strong. In an earlier analysis of roughly 580 of the donors, high-throughput TCR beta sequencing was used to judge whether each TCR beta V gene segment behaved as functional or pseudogenic. The study used immunosequencing to profile the T cell repertoires of 666 subjects and linked those repertoires to cytomegalovirus serostatus.

General findings and caveats noted by the study authors: The classifier was reported to diagnose cytomegalovirus status with high specificity and sensitivity in both the original cohort and the validation cohort. Some IMGT-functional V segments, including TRBV6-2 and TRBV6-3, could not be distinguished by the 87-base-pair reads and were therefore excluded. Because HLA typing was unavailable for some donors at each locus, only the typed subset was used in association tests. A later analysis found that HLA-associated TCR beta chains were more clonally expanded and had lower generation probabilities than equally common non-associated chains. In vitro tests confirmed that a few of the cytomegalovirus-associated TCR beta chains recognize cytomegalovirus antigens. Strong co-occurrence of HLA alleles, especially DR and DQ, made assigning TCR associations to individual alleles difficult. According to a later analysis, most CMV-associated TCR beta chains appeared to be HLA-restricted, and the HLA associations seemed to be driven largely by CMV exposure. Specific HLA alleles were associated with 15,000 to 20,000 TCR beta sequences at a false discovery rate of 0.05 in a later analysis. A later genetic analysis reported fewer N-insertions in productive TCRs among donors in an Asian-associated ancestry cluster than the roughly 700-donor mean. In an earlier analysis of about 600 of the donors, most TCR beta V segments appeared in productive rearrangements about 90% or about 30% of the time, broadly matching IMGT annotations. A later analysis found that TCR association rates varied across HLA loci, with DRB1 alleles showing the most associated TCRs and HLA-C alleles the fewest. A group of highly shared sequence variants was considered likely to be a technical artifact of the sequencing pipeline. A further reported finding was that TCR beta sequences accurately predicted the HLA-A and HLA-B alleles for most subjects in the first cohort. Several of the top co-occurrence clusters appeared to be linked to parvovirus B19, influenza, CMV and Epstein-Barr virus, according to a later analysis. Linkage disequilibrium might explain the correlated functional status among segregating V segments, but an unknown experimental factor could not be excluded. This cohort had only TCR beta chains sequenced, and the lack of alpha or paired-chain data limited which features could be detected. According to the authors, the approach could potentially be generalized to other disease states and immunological phenotypes. An association between a missense DCLRE1C variant and V-gene and J-gene trimming of TCR beta chains was found in a later genetic analysis and replicated in an independent cohort. Roughly uniform sequencing depth across donors was assumed in presence/absence analyses, although this assumption may not hold. The study gave a list of under 200 TCR beta chains associated with cytomegalovirus. Across donors, most TCR sequences were observed very rarely, whereas some public TCRs were present in many individuals. Because counts were too low, about 18 rarely observed V segments, including chromosome 9 orphons, were left out of the earlier analysis of roughly 600 of the donors. CMV serostatus was the only immune exposure information available for the cohort.

What was sequenced was PBMCs. The origin of this receptor is a woman in her 50s in good health and CMV-seronegative. This sequence uses TRBV4-3 and TRBJ2-2; 13 junctional bases match TRBD2. Read as DNA, the sequence is TGCGCCAGCAGCTACCTTACGGGACTAGCGGGAACTGGGGAGCTGTTTTTT. Its product reads: CASSYLTGLAGTGELFF.